This T cell receptor beta chain comes out of a study of T cell changes during pregnancy in multiple sclerosis. Repertoires were generated with immunoSEQ multiplex PCR, while TCRdb's copy carries only in-frame clones and drops some. The data contain 60,000 to 80,000 clones, 88% of them singletons. This clone was seen a single time. The CDR3 totals 13 residues. V was pared by 2 bases and J by 1 base, with 5 bases between. The V gene's germline CDR1 is SEHNR and CDR2 FQNEAQ (reference sequence). The chain couples TRBV7-9 to TRBJ1-1; D ambiguous. Specimen: peripheral blood, collected before pregnancy. This receptor was identified in a female donor with multiple sclerosis, enrolled in a pregnancy study. CDR3 sequence: CASSLRPNTEAFF. The CDR3 nucleotides read TGTGCCAGCAGCTTACGTCCGAACACTGAAGCTTTCTTT. Supplemented by reference TRBV7-9 and TRBJ1-1, the full variable domain reads DTGVSQNPRHKITKRGQNVTFRCDPISEHNRLYWYRQTLGQGPEFLTYFQNEAQLEKSRLLSDRFSAERPKGSFSTLEIQRTEQGDSAMYLCASSLRPNTEAFFGQGTRLTVV.